Listed here are 21 T cell receptor beta chains from one sample, sequenced in a study of shared clonotypes between healthy human individuals. Data came from immunoSEQ multiplex PCR; TCRdb stores just in-frame clones and leaves some out. The sample holds over 1.5 million clones, roughly 98% seen once. Sequenced input: naive CD4+ T cells sorted from blood. Subset described: CD45RA+ positively selected. These receptors all come from a man aged 25 to 45 in good health.

CDR3: CASSFRSGELFF. In DNA, the CDR3 is TGTGCCAGCAGCTTTAGATCCGGGGAGCTGTTTTTT. The chain links TRBV9 to TRBJ2-2; no reliable D call. The CDR3 loop spans 12 amino acids. Germline loops: CDR1 SGDLS, CDR2 YYNGEE. Between the trimmed V and J ends, which lost 4 bases and 6 bases, there was a span of 7 bases.

This chain connects TRBV9 to TRBJ2-2; tentatively, D is TRBD2 (5 bases). Trimming removed 0 bases at V and 0 bases at J, with 12 bases between. Germline CDR1 and CDR2: SGDLS and YYNGEE. The CDR3 is made up of 17 amino acids. The CDR3 DNA sequence: TGTGCCAGCAGCGTAGACCCGGCCGGGGCGAACACCGGGGAGCTGTTTTTT. This codes for CASSVDPAGANTGELFF.

The chain has TRBV11-2 and TRBJ2-5; maybe TRBD1 (6 bases). Per germline, CDR1 SGHAT and CDR2 FQNNGV. This CDR3 has 14 residues. Trimming took 5 bases from V and 4 from J, leaving 14 bases between them. This chain's CDR3 is CASSRYRAGETQYF. In nucleotides, the CDR3 is TGTGCCAGCAGCAGATACAGGGCAGGAGAGACCCAGTACTTC.

The rearrangement uses TRBV27 and TRBJ1-2; D is undetermined. Germline V lookup: CDR1 MNHEY, CDR2 SMNVEV (reference sequence). With 4 bases removed from V and 4 bases from J, the gap between germline ends came to 13 bases. This CDR3 comprises 14 residues. The CDR3 region is CASSSGPPSYGYTF. In DNA form, the CDR3 reads TGTGCCAGCAGTTCCGGACCACCTAGCTATGGCTACACCTTC.

This clone was found once. This chain links TRBV6-5 with TRBJ2-2, with a weak D call TRBD2 (5 bases). V lost 6 bases, J lost 6 bases, and 11 bases lay in between. This CDR3 comprises 13 residues. Germline CDR1 and CDR2: MNHEY and SVGAGI. The CDR3 loop reads CASSQTTSGELFF. The CDR3, as DNA: TGTGCCAGCAGCCAGACTACTTCCGGGGAGCTGTTTTTT.

The chain links TRBV5-1 to TRBJ2-7; D not certain. The ends were cut back, 4 bases at V and 7 bases at J, with 18 bases in the middle. The CDR3 totals 14 residues. Germline V gives CDR1 SGHRS, CDR2 YFSETQ. CDR3 sequence reads: CASSVDLSPGEQYF. The DNA of the CDR3 is TGCGCCAGCAGCGTTGACCTTTCCCCCGGAGAGCAGTACTTC.

The chain combines TRBV5-1 with TRBJ2-5, with D possibly matching TRBD2 (5 bases). Between the trimmed V and J ends, which lost 2 bases and 4 bases, there was a span of 12 bases. This CDR3 spans 14 amino acids. Germline loops: CDR1 SGHRS, CDR2 YFSETQ. The CDR3 is CASSLEGWGETQYF. CDR3 DNA sequence: TGCGCCAGCAGCTTAGAGGGATGGGGAGAGACCCAGTACTTC.

The rearrangement links TRBV2 to TRBJ1-1, with 9 bases lining up with TRBD1. Germline V lookup: CDR1 SNHLY, CDR2 FYNNEI. CDR3 length: 16 residues. V lost 5 bases, J lost 4 bases, and 11 bases stayed unmatched. In nucleotides, the CDR3 is TGTGCCAGCAGTTCGGACAGGGGAACGGTCGGCACTGAAGCTTTCTTT. As protein: CASSSDRGTVGTEAFF. Full variable domain (rest looked up from reference TRBV2 and TRBJ1-1): EPEVTQTPSHQVTQMGQEVILRCVPISNHLYFYWYRQILGQKVEFLVSFYNNEISEKSEIFDDQFSVERPDGSNFTLKIRSTKLEDSAMYFCASSSDRGTVGTEAFFGQGTRLTVV.

This chain joins TRBV30 and TRBJ2-7; the D gene is possibly TRBD2 (6 bases). This CDR3 comprises 14 residues. The germline V gene has CDR1 GTSNPN and CDR2 SVGIG (reference sequence). V lost 3 bases and J 3 bases, leaving 15 bases between the germline ends. This chain's CDR3 is CAWSGDLTNYEQYF. As DNA, the CDR3 is TGTGCCTGGAGCGGGGACTTGACGAACTACGAGCAGTACTTC.

V gene TRBV5-1 combines with J gene TRBJ2-1, with D perhaps matching TRBD1 or TRBD2 (6 bases each). The germline gives CDR1 SGHRS, CDR2 YFSETQ. The CDR3 is made up of 13 amino acids. V dropped 1 base and J dropped 7 bases, with 9 bases sitting between them. The CDR3 DNA follows: TGCGCCAGCAGCTTGTGGGGGGCTAATGAGCAGTTCTTC. As protein: CASSLWGANEQFF.

The chain employs TRBV29-1 and TRBJ2-5; no definite D call. Germline V CDR1 and CDR2: SQVTM, ANQGSEA. This CDR3 spans 13 amino acids. Trimming stripped 3 bases from V and 5 bases from J, with 13 bases between. The DNA of the CDR3 is TGCAGCGTTGAGCCAGCCGTCCGCGAGACCCAGTACTTC. This encodes CSVEPAVRETQYF.

The CDR3 protein is CASSSYRVSGANVLTF. The CDR3 bases are TGTGCCAGCAGCTCCTACAGGGTTTCTGGGGCCAACGTCCTGACTTTC. This chain joins TRBV11-2 and TRBJ2-6; D possibly corresponds to TRBD1 (6 bases). V was trimmed by 4 bases and J by 1 base, leaving 11 bases between them. CDR1 is SGHAT and CDR2 is FQNNGV in the germline V gene. This CDR3 region has 16 residues.

The V and J genes are TRBV18 and TRBJ2-4; D is ambiguous. Trimming shortened V by 3 bases and J by 0 bases, and 12 bases separated the two germline ends. Per germline, CDR1 KGHSH and CDR2 LQKENI. The CDR3 sequence is 16 residues long. The CDR3 sequence: CASSPIPALAKNIQYF. CDR3 bases: TGTGCCAGCTCACCTATACCTGCCCTAGCCAAAAACATTCAGTACTTC.

The gene calls are TRBV6-6 and TRBJ2-5; 7 nucleotides align to TRBD1. The CDR3 length is 16 residues. J was trimmed by 10 bases and V by 6 bases; bases with no gene match: 20. Germline V CDR1 and CDR2: MNHNY, SVGAGI (reference sequence). The chain's CDR3 is CASSRHRDSLRNGQYF. The CDR3 nucleotides read TGTGCCAGCAGCCGACACAGGGACAGCCTCCGAAATGGCCAGTACTTC.

This chain uses TRBV5-1 with TRBJ2-3; 7 nucleotides align to TRBD2. The germline gives CDR1 SGHRS, CDR2 YFSETQ. The CDR3 consists of 15 residues. J lost 2 bases, V lost 4 bases, and 7 bases had no gene match. Written as DNA, the CDR3 is TGCGCCAGCAGCAACCCTAGCGGAGACACAGATACGCAGTATTTT. Protein product: CASSNPSGDTDTQYF.

On this clone: Other nucleotide sequences in the sample specify the same CDR3. The gene calls are TRBV7-8 and TRBJ2-3, with D tentatively TRBD1 or TRBD2 (5 bases each). Germline assignment: CDR1 SGHVS and CDR2 FQNEAQ. V was shortened by 2 bases and J by 0 bases, with 9 bases between the two germline ends. The CDR3 runs to 15 residues. For the CDR3, the DNA is TGTGCCAGCAGCTTACCGGGGCAGAGCACAGATACGCAGTATTTT. It specifies CASSLPGQSTDTQYF.

This chain connects TRBV29-1 to TRBJ2-1, with 12 positions matching TRBD2. Germline lookup yields CDR1 SQVTM and CDR2 ANQGSEA. The CDR3 is 15 amino acids. The junction had 10 bases not matched to a gene; V was cut back by 7 bases and J by 6 bases. CDR3 DNA sequence: TGCAGCGCTAGCGGGAGGGTCCGGGCAGGCAATGAGCAGTTCTTC. Protein sequence: CSASGRVRAGNEQFF.

CDR3 sequence (DNA): TGTGCCAGCAGCGAAGGACTAGCGTTACGGGGGGAGCTGTTTTTT. The encoded protein is CASSEGLALRGELFF. V and J are TRBV7-2 and TRBJ2-2, with TRBD2 matching 9 bases. The germline V gene has CDR1 SGHTA and CDR2 FQGNSA. The length of the CDR3 is 15 residues. J was trimmed by 8 bases and V by 5 bases; bases with no gene match: 9.

Remarks on this clone: This sample includes further DNA sequences coding for the same CDR3. This chain uses TRBV5-1 with TRBJ2-5, with D hard to call. The CDR3 has 13 residues. V dropped 2 bases and J dropped 3 bases, with 8 bases sitting between them. Germline V gene data show CDR1 as SGHRS and CDR2 as YFSETQ. CDR3 residues: CASSFGQEETQYF. In DNA, the CDR3 is TGCGCCAGCAGCTTCGGGCAGGAAGAGACCCAGTACTTC.

This clone was detected once. The gene calls are TRBV11-2 and TRBJ2-3; D is possibly TRBD2 (5 bases). Trimming cost V 1 base and J 0 bases, with 11 bases left between them. The germline gives CDR1 SGHAT, CDR2 FQNNGV. The CDR3 length is 16 residues. This chain's CDR3 is CASSLGASRSTDTQYF. CDR3 DNA sequence: TGTGCCAGCAGCTTAGGGGCTAGCCGAAGCACAGATACGCAGTATTTT.

The rearrangement links TRBV14 to TRBJ1-3; unclear D gene. The CDR3 has 16 amino acids. Germline values: CDR1 SGHDN, CDR2 FVKESK. The V end was cut by 2 bases, the J end by 0 bases, with 11 bases between. CDR3 sequence: CASSQIPINSGNTIYF. CDR3 in DNA: TGTGCCAGCAGCCAAATACCCATAAACTCTGGAAACACCATATATTTT.